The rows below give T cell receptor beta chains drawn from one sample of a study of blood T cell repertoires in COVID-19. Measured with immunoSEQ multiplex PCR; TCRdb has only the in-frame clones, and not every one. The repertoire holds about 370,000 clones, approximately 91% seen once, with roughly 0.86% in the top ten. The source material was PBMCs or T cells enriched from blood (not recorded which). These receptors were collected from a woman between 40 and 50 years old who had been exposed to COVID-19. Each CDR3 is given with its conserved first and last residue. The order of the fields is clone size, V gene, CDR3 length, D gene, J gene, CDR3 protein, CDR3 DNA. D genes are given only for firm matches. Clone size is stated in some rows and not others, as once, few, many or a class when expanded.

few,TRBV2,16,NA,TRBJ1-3,CASSELAAQTGNTIYF,TGTGCCAGCAGTGAATTGGCCGCCCAGACTGGAAACACCATATATTTT
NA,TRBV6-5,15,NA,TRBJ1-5,CASSPDMISNQPQHF,TGTGCCAGCAGCCCGGACATGATTAGCAATCAGCCCCAGCATTTT
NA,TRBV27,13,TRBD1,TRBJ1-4,CASRRQGGEKLFF,TGTGCCAGCAGGCGACAGGGCGGTGAAAAACTGTTTTTT
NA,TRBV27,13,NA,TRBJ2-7,CASSLTVANEQYF,TGTGCCAGCAGTTTAACTGTCGCTAACGAGCAGTACTTC
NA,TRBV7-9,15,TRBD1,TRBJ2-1,CASSLGRYRGDEQFF,TGTGCCAGCAGCTTAGGACGTTACAGGGGCGATGAGCAGTTCTTC
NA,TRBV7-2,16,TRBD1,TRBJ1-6,CASSLRDSPYNSPLHF,TGTGCCAGCAGCCTCCGGGACAGCCCCTATAATTCACCCCTCCACTTT
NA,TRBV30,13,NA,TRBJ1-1,CAGKGPLNTEAFF,TGTGCCGGGAAGGGGCCGCTGAACACTGAAGCTTTCTTT
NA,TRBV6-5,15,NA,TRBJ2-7,CASSYSPGLSYEQYF,TGTGCCAGCAGTTACTCTCCGGGACTCTCCTACGAGCAGTACTTC
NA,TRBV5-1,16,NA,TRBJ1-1,CASSPWRPREGTEAFF,TGCGCCAGCAGCCCCTGGCGCCCCAGGGAGGGGACTGAAGCTTTCTTT
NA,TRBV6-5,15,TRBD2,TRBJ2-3,CASSKNSGLLETQYF,TGTGCCAGCAGTAAAAACTCGGGACTACTGGAGACGCAGTATTTT
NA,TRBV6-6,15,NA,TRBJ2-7,CASSPPAVFSYEQYF,TGTGCCAGCAGTCCCCCCGCAGTATTCTCCTACGAGCAGTACTTC
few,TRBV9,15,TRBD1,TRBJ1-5,CASSPTGIHYQPQHF,TGTGCCAGCAGTCCGACAGGGATCCATTATCAGCCCCAGCATTTT
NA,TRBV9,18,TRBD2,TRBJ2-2,CASSVAQREASGTGELFF,TGTGCCAGCAGCGTAGCTCAGCGGGAGGCCTCGGGGACCGGGGAGCTGTTTTTT
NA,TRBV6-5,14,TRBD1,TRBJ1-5,CASSYRQGGQPQHF,TGTGCCAGCAGCTATCGACAGGGAGGACAGCCCCAGCATTTT
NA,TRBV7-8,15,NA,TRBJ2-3,CASSPSQGSTDTQYF,TGTGCCAGCAGCCCTAGCCAGGGGAGCACAGATACGCAGTATTTT
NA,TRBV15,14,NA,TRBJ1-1,CATSREEVSTEAFF,TGTGCCACCAGCAGAGAGGAGGTGAGCACTGAAGCTTTCTTT
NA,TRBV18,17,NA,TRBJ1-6,CASSPFIGRVADSPLHF,TGTGCCAGCTCACCATTTATTGGCAGGGTTGCTGATTCACCCCTCCACTTT
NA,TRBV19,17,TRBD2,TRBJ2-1,CASRWSEASGGGNEQFF,TGTGCCAGTAGGTGGTCGGAGGCTAGCGGGGGGGGCAATGAGCAGTTCTTC
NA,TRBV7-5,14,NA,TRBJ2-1,CARSLYLRDNEQFF,TGTGCCAGAAGCTTATATTTGAGGGACAATGAGCAGTTCTTC
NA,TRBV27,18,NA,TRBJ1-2,CASSLTGQQFFSNYGYTF,TGTGCCAGCAGTTTAACGGGTCAGCAGTTTTTTTCTAACTATGGCTACACCTTC
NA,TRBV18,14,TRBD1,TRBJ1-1,CASSEGQLNTEAFF,TGTGCCAGCTCAGAGGGACAGTTGAACACTGAAGCTTTCTTT
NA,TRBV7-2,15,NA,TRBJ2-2,CASSLVAGNTGELFF,TGTGCCAGCAGCTTAGTTGCGGGGAACACCGGGGAGCTGTTTTTT
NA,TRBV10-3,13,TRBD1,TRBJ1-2,CAISGTGNYGYTF,TGTGCCATCAGTGGGACAGGAAACTATGGCTACACCTTC
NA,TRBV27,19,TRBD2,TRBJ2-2,CASSQGTSRVLGPSGELFF,TGTGCCAGCAGCCAAGGGACTAGCCGTGTCCTGGGTCCATCCGGGGAGCTGTTTTTT
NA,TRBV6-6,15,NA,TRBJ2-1,CASSRDSRSYNEQFF,TGTGCCAGCAGTCGGGACTCCCGCTCCTACAATGAGCAGTTCTTC
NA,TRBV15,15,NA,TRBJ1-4,CATSRDGGSNEKLFF,TGTGCCACCAGCAGAGATGGGGGGTCTAATGAAAAACTGTTTTTT
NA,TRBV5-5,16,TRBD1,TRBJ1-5,CASSPGTASSNQPQHF,TGTGCCAGCAGCCCGGGGACAGCCTCTAGCAATCAGCCCCAGCATTTT
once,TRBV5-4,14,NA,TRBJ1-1,CASSLRQGNTEAFF,TGTGCCAGCAGCTTGCGGCAGGGGAACACTGAAGCTTTCTTT
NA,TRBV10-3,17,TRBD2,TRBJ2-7,CAISGLAGGITSYEQYF,TGTGCCATCAGTGGGCTAGCGGGGGGTATTACCTCCTACGAGCAGTACTTC
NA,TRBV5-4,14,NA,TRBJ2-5,CASSLVSGQETQYF,TGTGCCAGCAGCTTGGTATCAGGCCAAGAGACCCAGTACTTC
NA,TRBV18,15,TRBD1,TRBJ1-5,CASSPTGWDNQPQHF,TGTGCCAGCTCACCGACAGGGTGGGACAATCAGCCCCAGCATTTT
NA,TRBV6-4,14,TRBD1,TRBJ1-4,CASRADRGEEKLFF,TGTGCCAGCAGAGCAGACAGGGGGGAGGAAAAACTGTTTTTT
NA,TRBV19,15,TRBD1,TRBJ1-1,CASSIGQDPRYEAFF,TGTGCCAGTAGTATCGGACAGGACCCCCGCTATGAAGCTTTCTTT
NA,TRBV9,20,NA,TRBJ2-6,CASSLTEGGGAGSGANVLTF,TGTGCCAGCAGCCTCACTGAGGGGGGGGGCGCAGGGTCCGGGGCCAACGTCCTGACTTTC
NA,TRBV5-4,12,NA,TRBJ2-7,CASSSPGMEQYF,TGTGCCAGCAGCTCCCCGGGTATGGAGCAGTACTTC
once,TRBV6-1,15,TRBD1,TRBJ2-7,CASSDHTGGPYEQYF,TGTGCCAGCAGTGATCACACAGGGGGCCCCTACGAGCAGTACTTC
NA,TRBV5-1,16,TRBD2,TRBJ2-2,CASSLVTSDFTGELFF,TGCGCCAGCAGCTTGGTCACTAGCGATTTCACCGGGGAGCTGTTTTTT
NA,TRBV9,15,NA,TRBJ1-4,CASSGTGSGNEKLFF,TGTGCCAGCAGCGGTACAGGGAGCGGTAATGAAAAACTGTTTTTT
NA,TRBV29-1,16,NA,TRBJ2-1,CSVEGGSGGSYNEQFF,TGCAGCGTTGAGGGTGGTTCCGGCGGCTCCTACAATGAGCAGTTCTTC
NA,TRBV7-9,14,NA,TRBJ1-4,CASSFSRGSEKLFF,TGTGCCAGCAGCTTTTCCCGGGGGAGTGAAAAACTGTTTTTT
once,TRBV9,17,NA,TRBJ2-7,CASSPGMSTILSYEQYF,TGTGCCAGCAGCCCCGGTATGTCGACTATTCTTTCCTACGAGCAGTACTTC
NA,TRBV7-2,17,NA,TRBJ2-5,CASSKDRGGRVRETQYF,TGTGCCAGCAGCAAAGACAGGGGAGGGCGAGTCAGGGAGACCCAGTACTTC
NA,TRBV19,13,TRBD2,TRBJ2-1,CASSISLAGTPFF,TGTGCCAGTAGTATAAGCCTAGCGGGTACCCCGTTCTTC
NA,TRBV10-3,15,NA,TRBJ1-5,CAISESGRSNQPQHF,TGTGCCATCAGTGAGTCAGGGAGGAGCAATCAGCCCCAGCATTTT
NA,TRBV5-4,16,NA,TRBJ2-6,CASSLSGSSGANVLTF,TGTGCCAGCAGCCTTAGCGGTTCCTCTGGGGCCAACGTCCTGACTTTC
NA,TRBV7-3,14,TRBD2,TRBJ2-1,CASSLAGGNNEQFF,TGTGCCAGCAGCCTAGCGGGAGGAAACAATGAGCAGTTCTTC
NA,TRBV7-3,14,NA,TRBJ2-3,CASSLNAGTDTQYF,TGTGCCAGCAGCTTAAACGCAGGGACAGATACGCAGTATTTT